A single sample is the source of the 22 T cell receptor beta chains below, sequenced in a study of blood T cell repertoires in COVID-19. Method: immunoSEQ multiplex PCR; TCRdb's copy keeps in-frame clones and lacks some. The table includes some 180,000 clones, around four fifths detected once. Sequencing used peripheral blood. These receptors were obtained from a woman aged 65 to 85 who had recovered from COVID-19.

The V gene is TRBV4-3, the J gene TRBJ2-3; TRBD2 aligns across 8 bases. Germline V gene lookup returns CDR1 LGHNA and CDR2 YSLEER. The CDR3 loop spans 14 amino acids. V lost 4 bases, J lost 6 bases, and 6 bases stayed unmatched. The CDR3 DNA is TGCGCCAGCAGCCCGGGAGGGGACGGCGATACGCAGTATTTT. It is translated as CASSPGGDGDTQYF.

The table lists this clone with a few counts. The V and J genes are TRBV7-9 and TRBJ2-5, with D maybe TRBD1 (6 bases). Trimming removed 1 base at V and 9 bases at J, with 12 bases between. CDR3 length equals 13 residues. Germline loops: CDR1 SEHNR, CDR2 FQNEAQ (reference sequence). The CDR3 reads CASSLGGQGSQYF. CDR3 DNA: TGTGCCAGCAGCTTAGGGGGGCAGGGGTCCCAGTACTTC.

This rearrangement joins TRBV3-1 (or the pseudogene TRBV3-2) to TRBJ2-1, with 7 bases matching TRBD2. The V gene end was trimmed by 4 bases and the J gene end by 1 base; junction bases not matched to a gene: 7. Germline CDR1 reads LGHDT; CDR2 reads YNNKEL (reference sequence). CDR3 length: 16 residues. CDR3 in DNA: TGTGCCAGCAGCCGAGGCGGGGGTGGGTCCTACAATGAGCAGTTCTTC. It yields the protein CASSRGGGGSYNEQFF.

The V call is TRBV4-2, the J call TRBJ2-1, with 13 bases matching TRBD2. The CDR3 runs to 19 residues. Germline CDR1 LGHNA, CDR2 YNFKEQ. V shed 4 bases and J 2 bases; nucleotides not matched to a gene: 11. CDR3 region: CASSPRLAGGTNTYNEQFF. The CDR3 region has the DNA TGTGCCAGCAGCCCCCGACTAGCGGGGGGAACAAATACCTACAATGAGCAGTTCTTC.

The chain recombines TRBV11-2 with TRBJ1-2, with D perhaps matching TRBD1 (5 bases). The CDR3 covers 15 residues. Germline CDR1 is SGHAT and CDR2 is FQNNGV. V lost 1 base to trimming and J lost 4 bases, with 13 bases between them. CDR3 coding DNA: TGTGCCAGCAGCTTAGTTGGGGGAGGGGCCTATGGCTACACCTTC. It is translated as CASSLVGGGAYGYTF.

The rearrangement joins TRBV6-5 to TRBJ1-5; TRBD1 is a possible D gene (5 bases). The CDR3 runs 13 residues. The germline CDR1 and CDR2 sequences are MNHEY and SVGAGI. V lost 5 bases and J 5 bases, leaving 10 bases between the germline ends. This CDR3 reads CASSPDRHQPQHF. The CDR3 DNA is TGTGCCAGCAGTCCCGACAGACATCAGCCCCAGCATTTT.

The V gene is TRBV29-1, the J gene TRBJ2-1, with D perhaps matching TRBD1 (5 bases). The CDR3 covers 11 residues. Germline V gene lookup returns CDR1 SQVTM and CDR2 ANQGSEA. V was pared by 2 bases and J by 10 bases, with 9 bases between. CDR3 protein: CSVEMPGEQFF. DNA of the CDR3: TGCAGCGTTGAAATGCCAGGGGAGCAGTTCTTC.

The CDR3 nucleotides are TGCGCCAGCAGCTTGCGGACAGACTACGAGCAGTACTTC. It specifies CASSLRTDYEQYF. J is TRBJ2-7 and V is TRBV5-1; a weak D match, TRBD1 (6 bases). The CDR3 has 13 amino acids. CDR1 and CDR2 (germline): SGHRS, YFSETQ. V was shortened by 1 base and J by 3 bases, with 8 bases between the two germline ends.

This chain uses TRBV4-3 with TRBJ2-1, with D tentatively TRBD2 (7 bases). CDR3 size: 14 residues. CDR1 LGHNA and CDR2 YSLEER come from the germline V gene. V lost 4 bases to trimming and J lost 8 bases, with 15 bases between them. As DNA, the CDR3 is TGCGCCAGCAGCCGCGACCGAGGGGGGGATGAGCAGTTCTTC. It encodes CASSRDRGGDEQFF.

The V gene is TRBV11-3, the J gene TRBJ2-5; TRBD2 agrees at 14 bases. V shed 5 bases, J shed 5 bases, and the junction held 7 bases outside the gene matches. Looked up from germline, CDR1 is SGHNT and CDR2 is YENEEA. This CDR3 comprises 16 residues. The CDR3 loop is CASSPGTSGSWETQYF. In DNA form, the CDR3 reads TGTGCCAGCAGCCCCGGGACTAGCGGGAGTTGGGAGACCCAGTACTTC.

The V call is TRBV5-1, the J call TRBJ2-1; the match to TRBD2 covers 8 bases. Germline V gene lookup returns CDR1 SGHRS and CDR2 YFSETQ. The length of the CDR3 is 16 residues. V trimming: 3 bases; J trimming: 0 bases; junction bases outside the gene matches: 5. In DNA form, the CDR3 reads TGCGCCAGCAGCTCGGGAGGGGGGAGCTCCTACAATGAGCAGTTCTTC. This encodes CASSSGGGSSYNEQFF.

V is TRBV29-1 and J is TRBJ2-3; D ambiguous. CDR1 SQVTM and CDR2 ANQGSEA come from the germline V gene. There are 13 residues in the CDR3. With 4 bases removed from V and 0 bases from J, the gap between germline ends came to 8 bases. This CDR3 is CSVAGRSTDTQYF. The DNA of the CDR3 is TGCAGCGTTGCAGGTAGGAGCACAGATACGCAGTATTTT.

The rearrangement uses TRBV4-1 and TRBJ2-2; 10 bases agree with TRBD2. Germline loops: CDR1 MGHRA, CDR2 YSYEKL. The CDR3 contains 15 residues. V shed 4 bases and J 4 bases; nucleotides not matched to a gene: 3. The CDR3 DNA reads as TGCGCCAGCAGCCCCAGCGGGAGGGCCACCGGGGAGCTGTTTTTT. Its protein is CASSPSGRATGELFF.

This sequence joins TRBV19 and TRBJ1-5, with D unresolved. The length of the CDR3 is 15 residues. V was clipped by 0 bases and J by 7 bases, with 13 bases between them. Germline values: CDR1 LNHDA, CDR2 SQIVND (reference sequence). The CDR3 loop reads CASSIDPKRRQPQHF. In DNA, the CDR3 is TGTGCCAGTAGTATAGATCCCAAGCGGCGACAGCCCCAGCATTTT.

This clone was counted once. The chain joins TRBV18 to TRBJ1-1, with a tentative D call TRBD1 (5 bases). V shed 4 bases and J shed 1 base, with 7 bases lying between them. Germline V gene data show CDR1 as KGHSH and CDR2 as LQKENI. This CDR3 contains 13 residues. For the CDR3, the DNA is TGTGCCAGCTCACAGGGGAAGAACACTGAAGCTTTCTTT. It is translated as CASSQGKNTEAFF.

The chain employs TRBV6-5 and TRBJ1-3; D not resolved. The CDR3 loop spans 16 amino acids. CDR1 MNHEY and CDR2 SVGAGI come from the germline V gene. V was trimmed by 2 bases and J by 0 bases, leaving 11 bases between them. CDR3 sequence (DNA): TGTGCCAGCAGTTACCCCGGGGAACGCTCTGGAAACACCATATATTTT. It codes for CASSYPGERSGNTIYF.

CDR3 nucleotide sequence: TGCGCCAGCAGCTTGGGGACAGGGAGAAACACCATATATTTT. It codes for CASSLGTGRNTIYF. The rearrangement joins TRBV5-1 to TRBJ1-3; 8 bases agree with TRBD1. The J segment lost 5 bases and the V segment lost 0 bases, leaving 1 base of the junction unmatched. This CDR3 has 14 amino acids. Germline CDR1 and CDR2: SGHRS and YFSETQ.

The genes are TRBV15 and TRBJ1-1; D perhaps matches TRBD1 (6 bases). V shed 3 bases and J shed 6 bases, with 11 bases lying between them. This CDR3 is built from 13 residues. The germline gives CDR1 LNHNV, CDR2 YYDKDF (reference sequence). In nucleotides, the CDR3 is TGTGCCACCAGCAGGGAGACAGGTTCTGAAGCTTTCTTT. It codes for CATSRETGSEAFF.

The chain combines TRBV5-4 with TRBJ1-1; unclear D gene. The V end was cut by 4 bases, the J end by 1 base, with 14 bases between. The CDR3 is made up of 15 amino acids. In germline, CDR1 is SGHNT, CDR2 YYREEE (reference sequence). CDR3 nucleotides: TGTGCCAGCAGCCCGGGAGGACGCCCGAACACTGAAGCTTTCTTT. Its translation is CASSPGGRPNTEAFF.

The V gene is TRBV27, the J gene TRBJ2-7; TRBD1 might be the D (5 bases). Germline-derived CDR1 and CDR2 are MNHEY and SMNVEV (reference sequence). Trimming took 6 bases from V and 3 from J, leaving 21 bases between them. CDR3 length: 16 residues. The CDR3 DNA sequence: TGTGCCAGCAGCCGCAACTACGGACACGAGCACTACGAGCAGTACTTC. Its protein is CASSRNYGHEHYEQYF.

The rearrangement joins TRBV28 to TRBJ2-7; weak D call: TRBD2 (5 bases). Germline CDR1 is MDHEN and CDR2 is SYDVKM. The CDR3 length is 11 residues. V dropped 8 bases and J dropped 2 bases, with 7 bases sitting between them. The CDR3 DNA follows: TGTGCCAGCGGGGAGACCTACGAGCAGTACTTC. Its translation is CASGETYEQYF.

A few counts support this clone. This chain uses TRBV11-2 with TRBJ1-5; D possibly corresponds to TRBD1 (6 bases). The CDR3 runs to 14 residues. Germline loops: CDR1 SGHAT, CDR2 FQNNGV. The V end was cut by 5 bases, the J end by 5 bases, with 13 bases between. As DNA, the CDR3 is TGTGCCAGCAGCCCCGGGACATCATATCAGCCCCAGCATTTT. Translated, it gives CASSPGTSYQPQHF. Complete variable domain (other parts from reference TRBV11-2 and TRBJ1-5): EAGVAQSPRYKIIEKRQSVAFWCNPISGHATLYWYQQILGQGPKLLIQFQNNGVVDDSQLPKDRFSAERLKGVDSTLKIQPAKLEDSAVYLCASSPGTSYQPQHFGDGTRLSIL.